The clone carrying this T cell receptor beta chain was picked up one time. The antigen remains unidentified. These data are taken from a study of cytomegalovirus exposure and HLA in healthy donors. Study findings and constraints: Available immune exposure information was restricted to CMV serostatus only. Most of the TCR beta V segments (in an earlier analysis) were productive either about 87% or about 30% of the time.

PCR primers comprised 60 Vbeta and 13 Jbeta primers. Profiled with immunoSEQ multiplex PCR; TCRdb holds only in-frame clones, not every one. This sample has 200,000 to 250,000 clones, with 76% found just once. The CDR3 totals 17 residues. The germline V gene has CDR1 LNHDA and CDR2 SQIVND (reference sequence). V trimming: 3 bases; J trimming: 0 bases; junction bases outside the gene matches: 9. The source of this sequence is a man aged 18-30 years in good health and CMV-seronegative. The source material was PBMCs. The chain uses TRBV19 and TRBJ2-3, with TRBD2 identical over 7 bases. Written as DNA, the CDR3 is TGTGCCAGTAGTATTACCCGCTGGCGGGAGAGCACAGATACGCAGTATTTT. As protein: CASSITRWRESTDTQYF.